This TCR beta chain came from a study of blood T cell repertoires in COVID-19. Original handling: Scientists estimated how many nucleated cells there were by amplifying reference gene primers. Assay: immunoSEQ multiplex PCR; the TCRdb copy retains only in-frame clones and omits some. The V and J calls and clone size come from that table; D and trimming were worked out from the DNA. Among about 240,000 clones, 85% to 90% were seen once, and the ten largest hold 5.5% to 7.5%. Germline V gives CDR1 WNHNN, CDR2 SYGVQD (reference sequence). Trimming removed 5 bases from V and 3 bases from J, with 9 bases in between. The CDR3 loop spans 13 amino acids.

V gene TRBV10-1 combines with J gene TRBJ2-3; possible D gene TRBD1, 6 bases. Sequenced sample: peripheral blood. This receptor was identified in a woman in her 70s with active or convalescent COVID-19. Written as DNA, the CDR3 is TGCGCCAGCAGTAGACAGGTAACAGATACGCAGTATTTT. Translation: CASSRQVTDTQYF.